These T cell receptor beta chains were read from a single sample in a study of T cell clones after liver transplantation. TCRdb's copy holds only in-frame clones and misses some; the assay was immunoSEQ multiplex PCR. The table lists more than 45,000 clones, approximately 70% of them singletons. The sequencing here drew on CD4+ T cells from blood, taken at the roughly 15-month timepoint. The receptors were gathered from a human patient who received a liver transplant. The graft donor may have given rise to some T cells. Both conserved end residues are part of each CDR3. The listing skips clone size in some rows; elsewhere it reads once, few, many or a size class.

J | size | V | CDR3
TRBJ1-2 | - | TRBV6-6 | CASRGDTVYGYTF
TRBJ1-1 | - | TRBV29-1 | CSAIQGRPTEAFF
TRBJ2-3 | few | TRBV30 | CAWSVSKDTQYF
TRBJ1-5 | - | TRBV7-9 | CASSPTAGGVNQPQHF
TRBJ2-2 | - | TRBV27 | CASSPSGTGYGTGELFF
TRBJ2-5 | - | TRBV14 | CASSEIGQPWGETQYF
TRBJ2-5 | - | TRBV29-1 | CSAVGQPQETQYF
TRBJ1-4 | - | TRBV30 | CASSQGVDEKLFF
TRBJ1-1 | - | TRBV5-1 | CASSPRTGGFSEAFF
TRBJ1-4 | - | TRBV21-1 | CASSTRSEKLFF
TRBJ2-7 | - | TRBV28 | CASETQGGDSYEQYF
TRBJ1-3 | - | TRBV6-5 | CASSYSGTGSGNTIYF
TRBJ2-2 | few | TRBV9 | CASSVTDRGGIGELFF
TRBJ2-2 | - | TRBV10-3 | CAISVTWTNTGELFF
TRBJ2-3 | - | TRBV2 | CASRGNSLSTDTQYF
TRBJ1-1 | - | TRBV2 | CASRGRGDTEAFF
TRBJ2-2 | few | TRBV30 | CAWSVGGSFNTGELFF
TRBJ2-5 | - | TRBV28 | CASSPGQEETQYF
TRBJ1-5 | many | TRBV2 | CASSEQAGAQPQHF
TRBJ1-3 | medium-sized | TRBV14 | CASSQVIRAGNTIYF
TRBJ2-5 | - | TRBV5-4 | CASSPHPDWVKETQYF
TRBJ2-1 | once | TRBV5-1 | CASSASGATEYNEQFF
TRBJ2-4 | - | TRBV21-1 | CASSNRGFRDIQYF
TRBJ1-2 | - | TRBV9 | CASSVGDVNYGYTF
TRBJ2-3 | few | TRBV7-2 | CASSLAGGRDTQYF
TRBJ2-3 | few | TRBV6-6 | CATRAGETDTQYF
TRBJ1-1 | - | TRBV7-2 | CASSGGWGASRDEAFF
TRBJ2-2 | - | TRBV2 | CASSLPGGLAGALSNTGELFF
TRBJ2-1 | - | TRBV2 | CASSEQGVDEQFF
TRBJ1-5 | many | TRBV11-3 | CASSLGGQPQHF
TRBJ1-5 | - | TRBV19 | CASRALGTASNQPQHF
TRBJ2-7 | few | TRBV6-1 | CASSEMQGPSYEQYF
TRBJ2-2 | - | TRBV5-1 | CASSSGLAGAGIVRTGELFF
TRBJ2-3 | - | TRBV4-1 | CASSQVASGGASTDTQYF
TRBJ2-7 | many | TRBV5-6 | CASSVASGLSSYEQYF
TRBJ1-1 | - | TRBV29-1 | CSVVPPISTEAFF
TRBJ2-1 | once | TRBV29-1 | CSQGRTSGRKAHNEQFF